Sequencing of this T cell receptor (beta chain) was carried out in a study of shared clonotypes between healthy human individuals (dated by TCRdb to the early 2020s). Notes on the research overall: The cohort comprised two women and a few men aged 18 to 49 years. For each donor, three plates each were used for CD4 naive and CD4 memory, two plates were used for CD8 naive, and one plate was used for CD8 memory. To estimate repertoire size and how much clonotypes are shared between individuals, the study performed deep sequencing of blood TCR repertoires from roughly five healthy adults. Different laboratories and diverse techniques were used to prepare libraries and sequence TCR repertoires, to increase sequencing depth and limit assay-specific biases. Between about 0.85 and 8.9 billion PBMCs per donor were obtained by leukapheresis.

What the authors observed across the whole study: Higher generation probabilities were observed for clonotypes shared by all four sorted-subset donors than for non-shared clonotypes. Across several donors, approximately 5% of naive CD4, over 3% of naive CD8, 2.3% of memory CD4, and roughly 0.4% of memory CD8 clonotypes were shared. The small number of donors limited the genetic and exposure-history diversity represented. Incomplete sequencing was indicated by rarefaction of sorted-subset datasets, despite the large sequencing depth. Naive subsets generally had larger estimated clonotype richness than memory subsets. Pairwise subsampling led to the expectation that sequencing depth would affect the degree of clonotype sharing among donors. Sampling was limited to blood, and TCR repertoires in tissue likely differ from TCR repertoires in blood.

Using the deep immunoSEQ assay, multiplex PCR amplified TCR CDR3 regions from genomic DNA. Extracted genomic DNA from each cell subset was spread evenly across all wells of several immunoSEQ 96-well plates, with each plate serving as a replicate. For sorted subsets, each replicate PCR was loaded with about 0.2 ug genomic DNA, equivalent to some 27,000 T cell genomes. Purified libraries were measured with a Qubit 3.0 fluorometer, size-checked on a Bioanalyzer 2100, and measured again with the KAPA Library Quantification kit. Each immunoSEQ 96-well plate was sequenced on its own single-read 150-cycle Illumina NextSeq 550 flow cell. The paper's data handling went like this. Because the immunoSEQ output included only junctional sequences and no quality scores, the filtering could not be the same as the filtering used for full-length reads. Sequences were annotated with PyIR, a Python wrapper for IgBLAST v1.9, and V/J genes and CDR3 were assigned using IMGT germline references. Reads with weak V/J assignments (E-value above 1e-6), missing CDR3, stop codons, out-of-frame junctions, or ambiguous translated residues were removed. A V3J clonotype was defined by an identical inferred V gene, J gene, and CDR3 amino acid sequence. Percentage overlap between repertoires was calculated by dividing the number of shared unique clonotypes by the size of the smaller repertoire. Richness of each repertoire was evaluated using RTK rarefaction, the Chao1 estimator, and Recon v2.1 estimates of unobserved clonotypes. For all TCRbeta clonotypes obtained by the gDNA method from a few donors, generation probabilities were computed with OLGA. The clones in this table, taken by TCRdb from immuneACCESS, are in-frame only. Not every clone is retained; where verified, under half of the shortfall comes from an unresolved V gene, and the cause of the rest is unknown. For V, J and clone size, that table is used; D and trimming come from the DNA. The sample records approximately 2.5 million clones, roughly 93% of which are singletons. The ten top clones hold 0.36% of the sample.

The donors were healthy, HIV-negative adults who had no recently reported acute infections or vaccinations. Only Caucasian adults living in Nashville, Tennessee, USA were represented among the donors. CD4+ T cells were enriched by magnetic negative selection; naive cells were then positively selected on CD45RA, and the negative fraction formed the memory subset. After blood collection by leukapheresis, PBMCs were isolated using Ficoll-Histopaque density gradient centrifugation and then cryopreserved in the vapor phase of liquid nitrogen. Analytical flow cytometry was used to check the purity and quantity of every magnetically sorted T cell population. Genomic DNA was isolated from every sorted fraction and measured by UV absorbance on a Nanodrop 2000c. Worth noting for this clone: The clone's antigen remains unknown. There are no base qualities to consult, and no much larger clone falls within one base.

Sequencing was carried out using naive CD4+ T cells from PBMCs. The cell subset or site label, read with the paper, signifies: CD45RA+ positively selected. The TCR sequence derives from a man younger than 30 in good health. Some clones in this sample may be carry-over from other donors' samples.

The DNA sequence is TGTGCCAGCAGTTACTCTCCGGTGGGGCCCCAGCATTTT. Translated, this gives CASSYSPVGPQHF. The receptor chain draws on TRBV6-6 and TRBJ1-5; the D gene cannot be named for sure. The CDR3 spans 13 residues, from the cysteine through the phenylalanine. Only CDR3 DNA is held: 39 bases, read in frame from base 1. According to the germline V gene (reference sequence), CDR1 reads MNHNY and CDR2 reads SVGAGI. V is cut by 0 bases and J by 9 bases, and the space between the germline ends is 9 bases.